This TCR beta chain was documented in a study of OX40 agonist ivuxolimab in advanced cancers. Overall study: Patient treatment consisted of intravenous ivuxolimab administration every 2 weeks at 0.01 to 10 mg/kg. Hepatocellular carcinoma, melanoma, renal cell or head and neck cancer was diagnosed in the dose-escalation patients.

Comment on this clone: Additional DNA sequences in this sample encode the identical CDR3.

Generated by immunoSEQ multiplex PCR, the TCRdb table keeps only in-frame clones and is missing some. Altogether around 53,000 clones are present, roughly 80% being singletons, with the ten largest covering 2.8%. Trimming took 6 bases from V and 7 from J; bases not matched to a gene: 3. The CDR3 extends over 14 amino acids. Germline CDR1 reads MNHNS; CDR2 reads SASEGT. Baseline, cycle 4 day 1, and cycle 7 day 1 were the blood sampling points. This chain uses TRBV6-1 with TRBJ2-2; 12 bases line up with TRBD1. The sequence was obtained from an adult with an advanced solid tumor such as melanoma, head and neck, liver or kidney cancer. The sample in question was CD4+ or CD8+ T cells sorted from blood, obtained in a trial of the OX40 agonist ivuxolimab. In DNA, the CDR3 is TGTGCCAGCAGGGGACAGGGGGCGTTCGGGGAGCTGTTTTTT. It encodes CASRGQGAFGELFF.